The clone carrying this T cell receptor (beta chain) was seen once. This sample stems from a study of T cell changes during pregnancy in multiple sclerosis. CDR1 is SGHTA, CDR2 FQGNSA, per germline. Germline trimming cut 5 bases from V and 5 bases from J; bases unmatched to any gene: 5. This CDR3 is 14 amino acids long. The data were produced by immunoSEQ multiplex PCR, yet TCRdb's version contains in-frame clones alone and is incomplete. The sample lists tens of thousands of clones; 90% were seen once. The rearrangement joins TRBV7-2 to TRBJ2-2; the match to TRBD1 covers 7 bases. This material consisted of peripheral blood, taken in the second trimester of pregnancy. The source is a female donor in good health, enrolled as a control in a pregnancy study. The chain's CDR3 is CASSPPTGTGELFF. The CDR3 DNA reads TGTGCCAGCAGCCCTCCGACAGGGACCGGGGAGCTGTTTTTT.